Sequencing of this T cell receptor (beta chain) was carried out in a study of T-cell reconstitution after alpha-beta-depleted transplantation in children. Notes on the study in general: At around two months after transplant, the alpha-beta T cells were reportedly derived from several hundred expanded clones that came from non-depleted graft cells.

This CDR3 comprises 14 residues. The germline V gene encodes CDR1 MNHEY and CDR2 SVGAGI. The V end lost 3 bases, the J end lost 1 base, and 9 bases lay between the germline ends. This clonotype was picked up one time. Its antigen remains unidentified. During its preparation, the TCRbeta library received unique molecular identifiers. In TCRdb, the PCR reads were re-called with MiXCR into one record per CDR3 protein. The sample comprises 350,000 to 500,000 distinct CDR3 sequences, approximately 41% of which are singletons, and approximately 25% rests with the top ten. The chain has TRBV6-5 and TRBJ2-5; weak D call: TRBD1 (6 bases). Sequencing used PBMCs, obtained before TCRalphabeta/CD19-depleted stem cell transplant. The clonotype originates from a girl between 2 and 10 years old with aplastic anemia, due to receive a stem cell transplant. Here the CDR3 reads CASSYGGVQETQYF. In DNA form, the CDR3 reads TGTGCCAGCAGTTATGGGGGCGTCCAAGAGACCCAGTACTTC.